This T cell receptor beta chain was documented in a study of CD8+ T cells in alopecia areata. RNA extraction was followed by reverse transcription into cDNA, which acted as the sequencing template. Sequencing was performed with immunoSEQ multiplex PCR; in TCRdb, only in-frame clones are kept and a portion is missing. The sample records almost 5,500 clones, over 60% being singletons. Broader study findings: Lesional scalp displayed greater clonality than normal scalp, most notably in alopecia totalis/universalis. Scalp and blood samples kept many expanded lesional clones throughout tofacitinib.

Comment on this clone: Its matching antigen is unknown.

Specified treatment: oral pan-JAK inhibitor, 5-10 mg twice daily. Specimens obtained from alopecia areata patients comprised lesional scalp punch biopsies and peripheral blood. The CDR3 has 13 amino acids. Trimming took 6 bases from V and 8 from J; bases not matched to a gene: 7. The germline gives CDR1 SNHLY, CDR2 FYNNEI. The sequence came from a human donor with alopecia areata. The sample was skin, taken at week 24, from a patient treated with tofacitinib. This chain links TRBV2 with TRBJ1-2, with 9 nucleotides matching TRBD1. The CDR3 DNA reads TGTGCCAGCAGGTCCGGGACAGGGAGAGGCTACACCTTC. Its protein is CASRSGTGRGYTF.